This entry describes one T cell receptor beta chain. TCRdb's copy holds only in-frame clones and misses some; the assay was immunoSEQ multiplex PCR. The profile shows more than 65,000 clones, roughly 90% of them singletons. This specimen comes from a study of technical replicates of blood from several donors. V was cut by 2 bases and J by 1 base, with 7 bases left in between. The CDR3 extends over 13 amino acids. Germline V gene lookup returns CDR1 SGHRS and CDR2 YFSETQ. The sample comprised T cells isolated from PBMCs. The clonotype comes from a human donor in good health. The chain couples TRBV5-1 to TRBJ2-7; no clear D. CDR3 sequence (DNA): TGCGCCAGCAGCTTAACAGTATCCTACGAGCAGTACTTC. This sequence encodes CASSLTVSYEQYF.